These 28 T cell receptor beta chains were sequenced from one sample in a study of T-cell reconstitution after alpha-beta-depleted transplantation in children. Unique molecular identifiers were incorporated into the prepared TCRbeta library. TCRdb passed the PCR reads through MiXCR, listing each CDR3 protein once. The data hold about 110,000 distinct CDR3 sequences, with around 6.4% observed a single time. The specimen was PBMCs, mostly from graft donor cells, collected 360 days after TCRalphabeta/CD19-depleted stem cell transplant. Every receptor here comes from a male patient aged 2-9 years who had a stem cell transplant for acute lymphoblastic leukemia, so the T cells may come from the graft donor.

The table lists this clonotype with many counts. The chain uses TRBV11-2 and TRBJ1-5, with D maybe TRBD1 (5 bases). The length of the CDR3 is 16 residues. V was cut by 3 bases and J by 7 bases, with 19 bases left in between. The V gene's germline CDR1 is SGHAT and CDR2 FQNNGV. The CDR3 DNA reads TGTGCCAGCAGCTTGGGTTTGATGGGGGAAGAACAGCCCCAGCATTTT. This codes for CASSLGLMGEEQPQHF.

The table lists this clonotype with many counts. CDR3 amino acids: CSALGGYTF. Written as DNA, the CDR3 is TGCAGTGCTCTTGGTGGCTACACCTTC. This chain joins TRBV20-1 and TRBJ1-2; no reliable D call. The CDR3 consists of 9 residues. Germline values: CDR1 DFQATT, CDR2 SNEGSKA (reference sequence). V was shortened by 5 bases and J by 7 bases, with 5 bases between the two germline ends.

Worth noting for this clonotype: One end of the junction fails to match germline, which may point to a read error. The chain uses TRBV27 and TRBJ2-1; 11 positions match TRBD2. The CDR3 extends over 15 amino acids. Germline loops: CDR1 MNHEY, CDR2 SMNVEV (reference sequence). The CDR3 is CASCFSGRGHNEQFF. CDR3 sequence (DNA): TGTGCCAGCTGTTTTAGCGGGAGGGGTCACAATGAGCAGTTCTTC.

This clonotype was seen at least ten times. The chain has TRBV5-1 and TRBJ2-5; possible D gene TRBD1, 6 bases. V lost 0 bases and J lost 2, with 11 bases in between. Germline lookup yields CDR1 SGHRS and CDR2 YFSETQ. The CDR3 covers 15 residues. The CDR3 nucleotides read TGCGCCAGCAGCTTGGGACTAACAGGGCAAGAGACCCAGTACTTC. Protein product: CASSLGLTGQETQYF.

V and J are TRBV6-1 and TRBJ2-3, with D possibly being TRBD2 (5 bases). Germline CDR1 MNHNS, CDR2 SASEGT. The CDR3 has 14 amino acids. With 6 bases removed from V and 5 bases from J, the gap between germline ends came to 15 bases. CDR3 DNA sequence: TGTGCCAGCAGCCTGCGGGCGTGGGTAGATACGCAGTATTTT. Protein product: CASSLRAWVDTQYF.

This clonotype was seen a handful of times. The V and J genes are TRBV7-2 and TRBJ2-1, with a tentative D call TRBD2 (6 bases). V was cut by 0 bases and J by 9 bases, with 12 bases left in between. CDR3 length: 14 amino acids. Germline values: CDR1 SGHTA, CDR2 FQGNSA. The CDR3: CASSLAGGLSEQFF. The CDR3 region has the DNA TGTGCCAGCAGCTTAGCGGGGGGACTCTCTGAGCAGTTCTTC.

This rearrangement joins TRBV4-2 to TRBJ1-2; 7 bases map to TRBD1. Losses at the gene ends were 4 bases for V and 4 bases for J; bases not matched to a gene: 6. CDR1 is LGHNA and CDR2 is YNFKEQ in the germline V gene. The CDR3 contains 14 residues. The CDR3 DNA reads TGTGCCAGCAGCCGGGACAGCGCTACCTATGGCTACACCTTC. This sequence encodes CASSRDSATYGYTF.

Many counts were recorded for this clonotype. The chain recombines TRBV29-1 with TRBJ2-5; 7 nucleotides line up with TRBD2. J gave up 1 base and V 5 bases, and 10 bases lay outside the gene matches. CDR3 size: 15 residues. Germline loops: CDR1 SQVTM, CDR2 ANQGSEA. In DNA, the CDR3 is TGCAGCGTTTATGGGGGGGGGGTTGGCCAAGAGACCCAGTACTTC. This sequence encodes CSVYGGGVGQETQYF. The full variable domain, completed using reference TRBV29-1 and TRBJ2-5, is SAVISQKPSRDICQRGTSLTIQCQVDSQVTMMFWYRQQPGQSLTLIATANQGSEATYESGFVIDKFPISRPNLTFSTLTVSNMSPEDSSIYLCSVYGGGVGQETQYFGPGTRLLVL.

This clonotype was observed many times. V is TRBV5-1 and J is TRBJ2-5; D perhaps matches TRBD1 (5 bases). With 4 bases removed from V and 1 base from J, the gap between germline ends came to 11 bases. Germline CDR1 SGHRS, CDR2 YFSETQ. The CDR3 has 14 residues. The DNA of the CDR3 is TGCGCCAGCAGCCTTCTAGGGGCCCAAGAGACCCAGTACTTC. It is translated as CASSLLGAQETQYF.

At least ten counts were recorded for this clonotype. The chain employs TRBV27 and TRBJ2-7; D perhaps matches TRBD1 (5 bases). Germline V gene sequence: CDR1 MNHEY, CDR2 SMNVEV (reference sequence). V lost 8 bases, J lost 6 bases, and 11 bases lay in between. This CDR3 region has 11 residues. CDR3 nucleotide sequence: TGTGCCAGCCATCGTGGGGCCGAGCAGTACTTC. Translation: CASHRGAEQYF.

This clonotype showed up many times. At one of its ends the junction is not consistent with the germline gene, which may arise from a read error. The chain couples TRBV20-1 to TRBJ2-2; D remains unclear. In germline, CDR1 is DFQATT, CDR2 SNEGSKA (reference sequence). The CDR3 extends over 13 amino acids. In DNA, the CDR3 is TGCAGTGCTGGAGAAGTGGTCACCGGGGAGCTGTTTTTT. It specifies CSAGEVVTGELFF.

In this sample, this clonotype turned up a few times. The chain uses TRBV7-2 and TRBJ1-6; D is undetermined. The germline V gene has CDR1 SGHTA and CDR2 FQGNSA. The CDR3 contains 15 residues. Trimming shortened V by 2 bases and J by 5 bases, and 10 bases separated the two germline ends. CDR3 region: CASSLTTSHNSPLHF. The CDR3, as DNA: TGTGCCAGCAGCTTAACGACATCCCATAATTCACCCCTCCACTTT.

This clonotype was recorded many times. This CDR3 is CASSVPGRGETQYF. The DNA of the CDR3 is TGTGCCAGCAGTGTCCCGGGCCGAGGGGAGACCCAGTACTTC. The chain uses TRBV6-1 and TRBJ2-5, with D perhaps matching TRBD2 (5 bases). This CDR3 region has 14 residues. Germline V lookup: CDR1 MNHNS, CDR2 SASEGT. V lost 4 bases, J lost 5 bases, and 14 bases lay in between.

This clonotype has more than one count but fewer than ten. The CDR3, as DNA: TGCGCCAGCAAAAGGCTAGTTGGAAACACTGAAGCTTTCTTT. Protein: CASKRLVGNTEAFF. The chain joins TRBV23-1 to TRBJ1-1; no definite D call. TRBV23-1 is treated as an ORF (open reading frame) with a function not yet certain. The CDR3 is 14 amino acids. Trimming stripped 7 bases from V and 2 bases from J, with 14 bases between.

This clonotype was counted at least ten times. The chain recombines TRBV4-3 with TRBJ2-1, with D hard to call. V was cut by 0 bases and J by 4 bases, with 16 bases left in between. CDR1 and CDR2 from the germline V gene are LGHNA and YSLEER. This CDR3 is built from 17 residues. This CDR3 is CASSQEKRLRRYNEQFF. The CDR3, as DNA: TGCGCCAGCAGCCAAGAAAAGCGCCTAAGAAGGTACAATGAGCAGTTCTTC.

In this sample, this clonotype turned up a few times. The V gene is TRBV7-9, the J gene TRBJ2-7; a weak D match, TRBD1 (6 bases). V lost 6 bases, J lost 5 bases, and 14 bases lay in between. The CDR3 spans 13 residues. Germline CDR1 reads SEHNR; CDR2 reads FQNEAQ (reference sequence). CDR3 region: CASSSYRVDEQYF. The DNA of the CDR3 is TGTGCCAGCAGTTCCTACAGGGTCGACGAGCAGTACTTC.

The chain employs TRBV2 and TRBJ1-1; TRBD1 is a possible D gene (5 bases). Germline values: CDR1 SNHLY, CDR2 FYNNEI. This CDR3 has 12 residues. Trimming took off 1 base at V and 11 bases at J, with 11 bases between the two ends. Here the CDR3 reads CASSEVTGDAFF. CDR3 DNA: TGTGCCAGCAGTGAAGTCACAGGCGACGCTTTCTTT.

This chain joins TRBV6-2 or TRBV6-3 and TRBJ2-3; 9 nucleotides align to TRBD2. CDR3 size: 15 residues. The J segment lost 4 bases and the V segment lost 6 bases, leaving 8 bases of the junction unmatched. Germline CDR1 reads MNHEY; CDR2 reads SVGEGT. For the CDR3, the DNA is TGTGCCAGCAGACCCGGGACTAGCAGCGCAGATACGCAGTATTTT. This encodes CASRPGTSSADTQYF.

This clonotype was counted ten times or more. The CDR3 sequence: CASSVASGYYEQYF. The CDR3 DNA reads TGTGCCAGCAGTGTGGCTAGCGGTTACTACGAGCAGTACTTC. V is TRBV2 and J is TRBJ2-7; the match to TRBD2 covers 7 bases. Trimming took 4 bases from V and 3 from J; bases not matched to a gene: 6. The CDR3 has 14 amino acids. CDR1 and CDR2 (germline): SNHLY, FYNNEI.

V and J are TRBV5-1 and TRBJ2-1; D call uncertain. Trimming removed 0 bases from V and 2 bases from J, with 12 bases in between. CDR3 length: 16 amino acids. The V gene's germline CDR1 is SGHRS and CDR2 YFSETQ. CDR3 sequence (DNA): TGCGCCAGCAGCTTGGACGGGTCCCTACCCTACAATGAGCAGTTCTTC. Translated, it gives CASSLDGSLPYNEQFF.

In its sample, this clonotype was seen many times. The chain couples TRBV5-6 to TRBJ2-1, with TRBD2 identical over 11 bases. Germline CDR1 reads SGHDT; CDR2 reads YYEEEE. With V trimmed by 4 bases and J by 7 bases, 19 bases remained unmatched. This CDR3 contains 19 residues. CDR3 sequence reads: CASSTWAGGLAVDLNEQFF. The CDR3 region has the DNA TGTGCCAGCAGCACCTGGGCCGGGGGACTAGCGGTGGATCTAAATGAGCAGTTCTTC. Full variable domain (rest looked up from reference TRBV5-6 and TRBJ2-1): DAGVTQSPTHLIKTRGQQVTLRCSPKSGHDTVSWYQQALGQGPQFIFQYYEEEERQRGNFPDRFSGHQFPNYSSELNVNALLLGDSALYLCASSTWAGGLAVDLNEQFFGPGTRLTVL.

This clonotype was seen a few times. Here the CDR3 reads CATSGSRGSSYNEQFF. The CDR3, as DNA: TGTGCCACCAGTGGATCGCGGGGGAGCTCCTACAATGAGCAGTTCTTC. The chain combines TRBV24-1 with TRBJ2-1; 7 nucleotides agree with TRBD2. The CDR3 totals 16 residues. V was clipped by 5 bases and J by 0 bases; unmatched bases: 6. The germline V gene encodes CDR1 KGHDR and CDR2 SFDVKD.

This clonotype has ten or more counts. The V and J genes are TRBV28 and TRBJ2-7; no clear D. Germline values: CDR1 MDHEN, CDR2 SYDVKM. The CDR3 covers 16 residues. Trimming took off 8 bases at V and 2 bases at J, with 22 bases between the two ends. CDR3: CASLLKPGRAPYEQYF. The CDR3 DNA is TGTGCCAGCTTATTGAAGCCGGGTCGCGCCCCCTACGAGCAGTACTTC.

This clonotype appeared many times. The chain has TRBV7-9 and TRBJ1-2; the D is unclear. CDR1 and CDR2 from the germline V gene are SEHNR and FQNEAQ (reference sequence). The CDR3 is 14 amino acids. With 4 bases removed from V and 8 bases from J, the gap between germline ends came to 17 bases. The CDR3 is CASSSTLSAAGYTF. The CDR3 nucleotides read TGTGCCAGCAGCTCCACCCTCAGTGCGGCCGGCTACACCTTC.

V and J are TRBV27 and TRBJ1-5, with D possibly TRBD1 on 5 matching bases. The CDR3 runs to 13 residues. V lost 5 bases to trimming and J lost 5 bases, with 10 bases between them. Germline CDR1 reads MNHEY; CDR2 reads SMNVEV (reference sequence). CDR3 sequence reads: CASSHRRDQPQHF. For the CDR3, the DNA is TGTGCCAGCAGTCACCGCAGGGATCAGCCCCAGCATTTT.

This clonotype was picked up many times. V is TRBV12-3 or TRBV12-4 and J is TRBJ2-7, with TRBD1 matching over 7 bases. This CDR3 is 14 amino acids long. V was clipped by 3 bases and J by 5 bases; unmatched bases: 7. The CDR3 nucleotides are TGTGCCAGCAGTTTCTTGGGTACAGGGGACGAGCAGTACTTC. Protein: CASSFLGTGDEQYF.

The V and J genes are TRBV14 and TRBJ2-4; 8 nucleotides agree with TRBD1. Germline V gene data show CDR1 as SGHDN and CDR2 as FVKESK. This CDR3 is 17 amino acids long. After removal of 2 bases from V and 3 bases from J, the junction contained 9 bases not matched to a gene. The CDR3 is CASSQFGQGRYKNIQYF. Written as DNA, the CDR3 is TGTGCCAGCAGCCAATTCGGACAGGGTCGTTACAAAAACATTCAGTACTTC. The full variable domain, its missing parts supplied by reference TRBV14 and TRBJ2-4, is EAGVTQFPSHSVIEKGQTVTLRCDPISGHDNLYWYRRVMGKEIKFLLHFVKESKQDESGMPNNRFLAERTGGTYSTLKVQPAELEDSGVYFCASSQFGQGRYKNIQYFGAGTRLSVL.

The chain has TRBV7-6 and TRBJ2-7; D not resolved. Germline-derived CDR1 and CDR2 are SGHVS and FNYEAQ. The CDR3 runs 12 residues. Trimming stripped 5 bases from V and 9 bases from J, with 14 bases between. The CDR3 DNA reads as TGTGCCAGCAGCGCGGTCTTGGGTTGGCAGTACTTC. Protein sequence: CASSAVLGWQYF. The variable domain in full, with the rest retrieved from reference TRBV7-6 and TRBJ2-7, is GAGVSQSPRYKVTKRGQDVALRCDPISGHVSLYWYRQALGQGPEFLTYFNYEAQQDKSGLPNDRFSAERPEGSISTLTIQRTEQRDSAMYRCASSAVLGWQYFGPGTRLTVT.